Reported below is one T cell receptor (beta chain). This sample is drawn from a study of multiple sclerosis patients with progressive multifocal leukoencephalopathy. Indicated time point: time of PML onset. T3 refers to blood collected at the onset of PML. The assay was run at survey level. Only in-frame clones appear in the TCRdb table, and some are missing; sequencing was by immunoSEQ multiplex PCR. The data hold 30,000 or so clones, with roughly 87% observed a single time. Looked up from germline, CDR1 is SGDLS and CDR2 is YYNGEE. Trimming pared 0 bases from V and 2 bases from J, leaving 8 bases between. This CDR3 region has 14 residues.

V gene TRBV9 combines with J gene TRBJ1-2; TRBD1 might be the D (5 bases). This material consisted of PBMCs, taken from a patient treated with natalizumab. The TCR comes from a human donor with progressive multifocal leukoencephalopathy. CDR3 loop: CASSVDRGNYGYTF. In DNA, the CDR3 is TGTGCCAGCAGCGTAGATAGGGGAAACTATGGCTACACCTTC.